Each of the 18 T cell receptor beta chains below was sequenced from the same sample in a study of T cells in Graves' hyperthyroidism and ophthalmopathy. Amplification of TCR beta CDR3 regions was performed using RNA transcripts as template. TCR CDR3 regions were first amplified by RT-PCR with HTBI primers. One entry per CDR3 protein results from TCRdb running MiXCR on the multiplex PCR reads. The sample shows under 250,000 distinct CDR3 sequences, approximately 16% of them seen only once. What was sequenced was blood. Every receptor here comes from a woman in her fifties or sixties with Graves' hyperthyroidism.

This clonotype was recorded at least ten times. V is TRBV11-3 and J is TRBJ2-7, with 8 bases fitting TRBD2. V dropped 2 bases and J dropped 2; count of bases not matched to a gene: 5. Germline CDR1 is SGHNT and CDR2 is YENEEA. This CDR3 region has 15 residues. The CDR3 loop reads CASSLSSGSTYEQYF. The CDR3 DNA follows: TGTGCCAGCAGCTTATCCAGCGGGAGTACCTACGAGCAGTACTTC.

This clonotype occurred many times. The rearrangement uses TRBV9 and TRBJ2-1; TRBD2 matches 9 bases. Per germline, CDR1 SGDLS and CDR2 YYNGEE. After removal of 0 bases from V and 8 bases from J, the junction contained 9 bases not matched to a gene. This CDR3 comprises 16 residues. CDR3 DNA sequence: TGTGCCAGCAGCGTAGTTCGTAGCGGGAGAGGGGATGAGCAGTTCTTC. The encoded protein is CASSVVRSGRGDEQFF.

This clonotype was seen repeatedly, ten times or more. V gene TRBV7-8 combines with J gene TRBJ2-1, with D tentatively TRBD1 or TRBD2 (6 bases each). Deletions cut 1 base from V and 9 bases from J, with 16 bases between. The CDR3 length is 15 residues. Per the germline V gene, CDR1 is SGHVS and CDR2 is FQNEAQ. The CDR3 bases are TGTGCCAGCAGCTTAGTTGTCGGGGGCGCGGGTGAGCAGTTCTTC. Its protein is CASSLVVGGAGEQFF.

The sample holds a few counts of this clonotype. The chain employs TRBV29-1 and TRBJ2-7, with TRBD2 matching over 13 bases. The CDR3 runs 14 residues. Germline-derived CDR1 and CDR2 are SQVTM and ANQGSEA. The J segment lost 7 bases and the V segment lost 7 bases, leaving 10 bases of the junction unmatched. The CDR3 region has the DNA TGCAGCGCCCAAGGACTAGCGGGAGTGAGTGAGCAGTACTTC. Protein: CSAQGLAGVSEQYF.

This clonotype was seen at least ten times. The chain links TRBV20-1 to TRBJ2-1; no definite D call. This CDR3 region has 14 residues. Germline V lookup: CDR1 DFQATT, CDR2 SNEGSKA (reference sequence). Deletions cut 6 bases from V and 8 bases from J, with 20 bases between. The CDR3 DNA reads as TGCAGTGCCCCAGCTACCCCTGATTGGGATGAGCAGTTCTTC. Amino acid sequence: CSAPATPDWDEQFF.

This clonotype showed up many times. The chain couples TRBV3-1 to TRBJ2-7; D is uncertain. Germline V gene sequence: CDR1 LGHDT, CDR2 YNNKEL (reference sequence). This CDR3 spans 12 amino acids. V shed 3 bases and J shed 6 bases, with 9 bases lying between them. CDR3 DNA sequence: TGTGCCAGCAGCCATCCGCTTGGCGAGCAGTACTTC. As protein: CASSHPLGEQYF.

The CDR3, as DNA: TGTGCCATCAGTGCAGGGTATGGGGCCAACGTCCTGACTTTC. Amino acids: CAISAGYGANVLTF. The chain employs TRBV10-3 and TRBJ2-6; D perhaps matches TRBD1 (5 bases). Germline assignment: CDR1 ENHRY and CDR2 SYGVKD. The CDR3 contains 14 residues. The V and J ends lost 4 bases and 3 bases respectively, with 7 bases between them.

This chain connects TRBV19 to TRBJ2-7; tentatively, D is TRBD2 (6 bases). Trimming removed 5 bases at V and 9 bases at J, with 26 bases between. The CDR3 contains 16 residues. CDR1 and CDR2 (germline): LNHDA, SQIVND (reference sequence). CDR3 nucleotides: TGTGCCAGTAGTGTGCCTCAGGGAGGAGGTGGACTACCGCAGTACTTC. Amino acid sequence: CASSVPQGGGGLPQYF.

This chain connects TRBV7-2 to TRBJ2-5; TRBD1 or TRBD2 may be the D gene (5 bases each). This CDR3 region has 13 residues. With 1 base removed from V and 7 bases from J, the gap between germline ends came to 10 bases. Germline V gives CDR1 SGHTA, CDR2 FQGNSA. The CDR3 protein is CASSLGDLGTQYF. The DNA for the CDR3 is TGTGCCAGCAGCTTAGGGGACCTCGGGACCCAGTACTTC.

This clonotype has only a few counts. DNA for the CDR3: TGTGCCAGCAGTGAATTCGGCGGGAGGATGTACAATGAGCAGTTCTTC. Translated, it gives CASSEFGGRMYNEQFF. The chain couples TRBV6-1 to TRBJ2-1, with 8 bases fitting TRBD2. The CDR3 loop spans 16 amino acids. CDR1 and CDR2 from the germline V gene are MNHNS and SASEGT. With 2 bases clipped from V and 4 bases from J, the junction kept 7 bases outside the gene matches.

This clonotype was counted a few times. This rearrangement joins TRBV6-5 to TRBJ1-5; D remains unclear. The CDR3 spans 13 residues. Looked up from germline, CDR1 is MNHEY and CDR2 is SVGAGI. The CDR3 reads CAGKGIGNQPQHF. The CDR3 DNA reads as TGTGCGGGAAAGGGAATCGGCAATCAGCCCCAGCATTTT.

This clonotype appeared many times. The V and J genes are TRBV20-1 and TRBJ2-5; possible D gene TRBD2, 6 bases. V gave up 3 bases and J gave up 3 bases, with 26 bases separating them. This CDR3 is built from 18 residues. Germline CDR1 reads DFQATT; CDR2 reads SNEGSKA (reference sequence). CDR3 sequence (DNA): TGCAGTGCTAGTAACTTTTGGGACTCAAACGGAGGGAAAGAGACCCAGTACTTC. Protein product: CSASNFWDSNGGKETQYF.

The chain recombines TRBV18 with TRBJ1-1; no firm D call. Germline V lookup: CDR1 KGHSH, CDR2 LQKENI. The V gene lost 8 bases and the J gene lost 0 bases, with 10 bases spanning the gap. The CDR3 extends over 13 amino acids. DNA of the CDR3: TGTGCCAGCCTCGAGACGATGAACACTGAAGCTTTCTTT. Its protein is CASLETMNTEAFF.

The J gene is TRBJ2-1, the V gene TRBV29-1; no firm D call. V lost 4 bases and J 3 bases, leaving 10 bases between the germline ends. This CDR3 has 13 residues. Germline V gene lookup returns CDR1 SQVTM and CDR2 ANQGSEA. Here the CDR3 DNA reads TGCAGCGTTGGGGCACCCCGCTACAATGAGCAGTTCTTC. Translated, it gives CSVGAPRYNEQFF.

This clonotype was seen at least ten times. The chain is built from TRBV13 and TRBJ2-1, with D possibly TRBD1 on 6 matching bases. From germline, CDR1 is PRHDT and CDR2 FYEKMQ (reference sequence). The V end lost 5 bases, the J end lost 5 bases, and 16 bases lay between the germline ends. The CDR3 spans 15 residues. The DNA of the CDR3 is TGTGCCAGCAGCCCCTGGAGGACAGTCAACAATGAGCAGTTCTTC. Amino acid sequence: CASSPWRTVNNEQFF.

This rearrangement joins TRBV4-1 to TRBJ1-2; the D is unclear. Germline CDR1 and CDR2: MGHRA and YSYEKL. The V gene lost 2 bases and the J gene lost 3 bases, with 13 bases spanning the gap. The CDR3 has 15 amino acids. As DNA, the CDR3 is TGCGCCAGCAGCCAAACCAATACCGATTACTATGGCTACACCTTC. Its translation: CASSQTNTDYYGYTF.

The V and J genes are TRBV5-1 and TRBJ2-7; a weak D match, TRBD1 (5 bases). Germline loops: CDR1 SGHRS, CDR2 YFSETQ. The CDR3 is made up of 16 amino acids. The V end lost 0 bases, the J end lost 0 bases, and 13 bases lay between the germline ends. In DNA form, the CDR3 reads TGCGCCAGCAGCTTGGATTTCGGACATAGCTCCTACGAGCAGTACTTC. Amino acid sequence: CASSLDFGHSSYEQYF.

V usage is TRBV28 and J usage is TRBJ1-5; TRBD1 matches at 7 bases. Trimming cost V 6 bases and J 2 bases; bases outside gene matches: 4. Germline assignment: CDR1 MDHEN and CDR2 SYDVKM. The CDR3 spans 14 residues. The CDR3 DNA sequence: TGTGCCAGCAGGCAGCAGGGGGGCAATCAGCCCCAGCATTTT. Amino acids: CASRQQGGNQPQHF.